The clone carrying this T cell receptor (beta chain) was observed at least ten times. What it binds is not known. The sample belongs to a study of T-cell reconstitution after alpha-beta-depleted transplantation in children. Germline V gene lookup returns CDR1 ENHRY and CDR2 SYGVKD. The CDR3 length is 15 residues. The germline V and J ends were trimmed by 3 bases and 7 bases, with 16 bases remaining between them. Construction of the TCRbeta library involved unique molecular identifiers. TCRdb independently ran MiXCR on the PCR reads; one entry per CDR3 protein. Among around 140,000 distinct CDR3 sequences, around 9% were seen once, and the ten largest hold about a sixth. Study-wide findings and caveats: T cells produced anew were the main source of T-cell counts and diversity one year after transplant. Certain patients had high TCRbeta diversity at day 60, and it came from recipient T cells and thymic progenitors that survived.

The clonotype originates from a female patient aged 2-9 years who had a stem cell transplant for congenital amegakaryocytic thrombocytopenia, so the T cells may come from the graft donor. The J gene is TRBJ2-1, the V gene TRBV10-3; maybe TRBD2 (7 bases). The specimen was PBMCs, mostly from graft donor cells, collected 180 days after TCRalphabeta/CD19-depleted stem cell transplant. The CDR3 protein is CAISDLGGGRNEQFF. CDR3 in DNA: TGTGCCATCAGTGATTTGGGGGGGGGCCGGAATGAGCAGTTCTTC.